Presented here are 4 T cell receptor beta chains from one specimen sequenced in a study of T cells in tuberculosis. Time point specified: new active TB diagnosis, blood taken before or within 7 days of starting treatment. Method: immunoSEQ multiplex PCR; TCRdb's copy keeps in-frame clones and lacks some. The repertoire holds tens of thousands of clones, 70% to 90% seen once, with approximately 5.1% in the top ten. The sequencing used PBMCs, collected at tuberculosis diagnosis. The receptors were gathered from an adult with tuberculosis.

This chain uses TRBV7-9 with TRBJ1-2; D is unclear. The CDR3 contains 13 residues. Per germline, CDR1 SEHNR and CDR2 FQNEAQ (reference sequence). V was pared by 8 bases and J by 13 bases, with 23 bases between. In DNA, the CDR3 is TGTGCCAGCGGGATACTGGGAGATCCAGAGCTCACCTTC. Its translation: CASGILGDPELTF. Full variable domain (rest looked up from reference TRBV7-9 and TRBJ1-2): DTGVSQNPRHKITKRGQNVTFRCDPISEHNRLYWYRQTLGQGPEFLTYFQNEAQLEKSRLLSDRFSAERPKGSFSTLEIQRTEQGDSAMYLCASGILGDPELTFGSGTRLTVV.

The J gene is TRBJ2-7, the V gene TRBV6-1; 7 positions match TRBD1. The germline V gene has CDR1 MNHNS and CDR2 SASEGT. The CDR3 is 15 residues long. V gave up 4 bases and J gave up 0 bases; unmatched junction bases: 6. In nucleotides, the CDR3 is TGTGCCAGCAGTGTAGAGCAGGGGGTCTCCTACGAGCAGTACTTC. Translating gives CASSVEQGVSYEQYF.

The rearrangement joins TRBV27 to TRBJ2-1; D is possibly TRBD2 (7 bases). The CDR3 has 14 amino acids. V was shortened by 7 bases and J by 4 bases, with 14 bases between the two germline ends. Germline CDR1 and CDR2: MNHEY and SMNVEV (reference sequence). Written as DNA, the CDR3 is TGTGCCAGCACCCTCGGGGGGCTATACAATGAGCAGTTCTTC. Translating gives CASTLGGLYNEQFF.

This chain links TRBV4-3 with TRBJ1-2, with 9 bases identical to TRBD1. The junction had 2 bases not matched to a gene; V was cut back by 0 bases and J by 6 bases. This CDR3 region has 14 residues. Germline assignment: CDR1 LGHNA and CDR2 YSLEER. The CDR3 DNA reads TGCGCCAGCAGCCAAGAGACAGGGGGGCATGGCTACACCTTC. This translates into CASSQETGGHGYTF.